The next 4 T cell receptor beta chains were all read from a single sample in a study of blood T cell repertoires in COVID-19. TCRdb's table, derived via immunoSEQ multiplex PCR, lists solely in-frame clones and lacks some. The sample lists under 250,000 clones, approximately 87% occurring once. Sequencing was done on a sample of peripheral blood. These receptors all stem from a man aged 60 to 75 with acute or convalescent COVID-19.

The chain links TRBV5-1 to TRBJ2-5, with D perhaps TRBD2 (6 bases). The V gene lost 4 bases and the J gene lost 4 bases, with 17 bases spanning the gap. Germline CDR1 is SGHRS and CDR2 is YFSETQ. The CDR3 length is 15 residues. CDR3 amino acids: CASSGDSGQGETQYF. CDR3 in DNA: TGCGCCAGCAGCGGGGACTCGGGGCAGGGAGAGACCCAGTACTTC. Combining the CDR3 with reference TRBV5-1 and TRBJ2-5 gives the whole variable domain KAGVTQTPRYLIKTRGQQVTLSCSPISGHRSVSWYQQTPGQGLQFLFEYFSETQRNKGNFPGRFSGRQFSNSRSEMNVSTLELGDSALYLCASSGDSGQGETQYFGPGTRLLVL.

The CDR3 reads CASSLEGARDTPQHF. In DNA form, the CDR3 reads TGCGCCAGCAGCTTGGAGGGGGCCCGGGACACCCCCCAGCATTTT. V is TRBV5-1 and J is TRBJ1-5; 7 nucleotides agree with TRBD1. V was pared by 0 bases and J by 10 bases, with 10 bases of the junction left unmatched. The CDR3 loop spans 15 amino acids. CDR1 and CDR2 from the germline V gene are SGHRS and YFSETQ. Filled out from reference TRBV5-1 and TRBJ1-5, the complete variable domain reads KAGVTQTPRYLIKTRGQQVTLSCSPISGHRSVSWYQQTPGQGLQFLFEYFSETQRNKGNFPGRFSGRQFSNSRSEMNVSTLELGDSALYLCASSLEGARDTPQHFGDGTRLSIL.

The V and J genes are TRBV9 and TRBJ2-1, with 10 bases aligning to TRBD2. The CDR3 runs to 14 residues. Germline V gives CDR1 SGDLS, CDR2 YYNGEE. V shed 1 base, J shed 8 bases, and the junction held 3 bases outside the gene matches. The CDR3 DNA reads TGTGCCAGCAGCGTAAGCGGGAGGGTCCATGAGCAGTTCTTC. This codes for CASSVSGRVHEQFF.

The CDR3 DNA is TGCGCCAGCAGCCAAGTGGGACAACCGATGAACACTGAAGCTTTCTTT. This codes for CASSQVGQPMNTEAFF. The chain recombines TRBV4-1 with TRBJ1-1; possibly TRBD1 for D (6 bases). The germline CDR1 and CDR2 sequences are MGHRA and YSYEKL. CDR3 length equals 16 residues. With 1 base removed from V and 0 bases from J, the gap between germline ends came to 12 bases.